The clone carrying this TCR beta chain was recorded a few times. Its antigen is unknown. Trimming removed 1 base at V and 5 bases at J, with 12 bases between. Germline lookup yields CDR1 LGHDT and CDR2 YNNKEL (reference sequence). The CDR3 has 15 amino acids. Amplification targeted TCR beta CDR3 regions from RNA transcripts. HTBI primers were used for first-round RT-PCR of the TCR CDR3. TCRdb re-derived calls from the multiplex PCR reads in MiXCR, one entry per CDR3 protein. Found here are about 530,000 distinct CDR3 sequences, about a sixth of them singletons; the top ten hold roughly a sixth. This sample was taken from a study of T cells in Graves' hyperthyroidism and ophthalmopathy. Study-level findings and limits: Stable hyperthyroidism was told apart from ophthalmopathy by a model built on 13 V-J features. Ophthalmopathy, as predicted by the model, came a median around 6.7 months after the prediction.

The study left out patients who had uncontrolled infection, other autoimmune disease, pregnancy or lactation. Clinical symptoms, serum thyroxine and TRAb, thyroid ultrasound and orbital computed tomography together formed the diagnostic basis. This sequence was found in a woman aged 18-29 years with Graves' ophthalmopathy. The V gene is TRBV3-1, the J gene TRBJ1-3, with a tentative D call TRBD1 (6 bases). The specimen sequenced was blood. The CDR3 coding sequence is TGTGCCAGCAGCCAAGGAGGGGGGGGCAGAAACACCATATATTTT. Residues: CASSQGGGGRNTIYF.